Below, 21 T cell receptor beta chains from the same sample are listed, as sequenced in a study of cytomegalovirus exposure and HLA in healthy donors (TCRdb year 2017). The library was generated by the immunoSEQ multiplex PCR assay. For the multiplex PCR, a mixture combining 60 forward primers for TCR Vbeta segments and 13 reverse primers for TCR Jbeta segments was used. TCRdb mirrors the immuneACCESS table, restricted to in-frame sequences. Some clones are absent from its copies; in checked studies, under half trace to an unresolved V gene, and the reason for the others is unknown. Here the sample has approximately 240,000 clones; around 88% occur a single time. 1% of the sample is in the top ten clones. Sequencing was performed on PBMCs. These receptors were taken from a woman aged 18-29 years in good health and CMV-seronegative.

The chain is built from TRBV5-6 and TRBJ2-2; 7 bases match TRBD1. There are 16 residues in the CDR3. The J segment lost 7 bases and the V segment lost 4 bases, leaving 13 bases of the junction unmatched. Per germline, CDR1 SGHDT and CDR2 YYEEEE. The CDR3 DNA sequence: TGTGCCAGCAGCGTTCGAGAAACAGGGGCGGTCGGGGAGCTGTTTTTT. The encoded protein is CASSVRETGAVGELFF.

The rearrangement joins TRBV30 to TRBJ2-7; 9 nucleotides line up with TRBD1. V shed 1 base, J shed 7 bases, and the junction held 8 bases outside the gene matches. The CDR3 covers 14 residues. Germline-derived CDR1 and CDR2 are GTSNPN and SVGIG (reference sequence). The CDR3 sequence: CAWSGLGTGREQYF. CDR3 sequence (DNA): TGTGCCTGGAGTGGACTCGGGACAGGGAGGGAGCAGTACTTC.

The V gene is TRBV25-1, the J gene TRBJ2-5; the D gene is possibly TRBD1 (6 bases). Germline V gives CDR1 MGHDK, CDR2 SYGVNS. The V gene lost 9 bases and the J gene lost 3 bases, with 14 bases spanning the gap. CDR3 length equals 13 residues. The CDR3 sequence: CASRQAAEETQYF. The CDR3 DNA reads TGTGCCAGTAGACAGGCCGCAGAAGAGACCCAGTACTTC.

The chain uses TRBV7-2 and TRBJ2-2; D is possibly TRBD2 (7 bases). Germline loops: CDR1 SGHTA, CDR2 FQGNSA. The V gene lost 4 bases and the J gene lost 5 bases, with 14 bases spanning the gap. The CDR3 is 15 amino acids. In DNA form, the CDR3 reads TGTGCCAGCAGCTGGGAGGGGACAACTACCGGGGAGCTGTTTTTT. Translating it yields CASSWEGTTTGELFF.

J is TRBJ2-5 and V is TRBV11-2; 8 nucleotides agree with TRBD2. The J call may not be correct, given that the DNA end is closer to TRBJ2-7. Germline lookup yields CDR1 SGHAT and CDR2 FQNNGV. The CDR3 runs 14 residues. In DNA, the CDR3 is TGTGCCAGCAGGCCGGGGGGGCGAGGTTACGAGCAGTACTTC. Encoded protein: CASRPGGRGYEQYF.

This chain uses TRBV9 with TRBJ2-7; 9 bases map to TRBD1. Germline lookup yields CDR1 SGDLS and CDR2 YYNGEE. The CDR3 has 17 residues. V trimming: 3 bases; J trimming: 6 bases; junction bases outside the gene matches: 16. This CDR3 reads CASSANRDRADRSEQYF. CDR3 DNA: TGTGCCAGCAGCGCGAACCGGGACAGGGCCGATCGGAGCGAGCAGTACTTC.

The chain couples TRBV4-3 to TRBJ2-3, with 7 bases identical to TRBD2. Germline lookup yields CDR1 LGHNA and CDR2 YSLEER. J lost 1 base, V lost 4 bases, and 8 bases had no gene match. The CDR3 spans 16 residues. DNA of the CDR3: TGCGCCAGCAGCCTACTGCGGGGGACCCGCACAGATACGCAGTATTTT. Amino acid sequence: CASSLLRGTRTDTQYF.

The chain is built from TRBV11-2 and TRBJ2-5, with 9 bases matching TRBD1. This CDR3 region has 16 residues. V dropped 1 base and J dropped 4; count of bases not matched to a gene: 7. CDR1 is SGHAT, CDR2 FQNNGV, per germline. The CDR3 DNA follows: TGTGCCAGCAGCTTAGGAGACAGGGGGGGTATAGAGACCCAGTACTTC. Translating gives CASSLGDRGGIETQYF.

V and J are TRBV5-1 and TRBJ2-5; TRBD2 matches 7 bases. This CDR3 has 16 amino acids. Trimming took 4 bases from V and 0 from J; bases not matched to a gene: 9. Per the germline V gene, CDR1 is SGHRS and CDR2 is YFSETQ. CDR3 in amino acids: CASSHRLASDQETQYF. The CDR3 nucleotides read TGCGCCAGCAGCCACCGACTAGCCTCAGACCAAGAGACCCAGTACTTC.

This clone showed up just a few times. The chain employs TRBV11-2 and TRBJ2-1; 9 bases agree with TRBD2. Germline assignment: CDR1 SGHAT and CDR2 FQNNGV. This CDR3 is 18 amino acids long. V lost 6 bases, J lost 2 bases, and 14 bases stayed unmatched. The DNA of the CDR3 is TGTGCCAGCAGGCCTGGGAATGGCGGGAGGGTCACCTACAATGAGCAGTTCTTC. Amino acids: CASRPGNGGRVTYNEQFF.

The rearrangement uses TRBV4-3 and TRBJ1-1; the match to TRBD1 covers 9 bases. J gave up 11 bases and V 6 bases, and 7 bases lay outside the gene matches. CDR3 length equals 12 residues. Germline V gene lookup returns CDR1 LGHNA and CDR2 YSLEER. In DNA, the CDR3 is TGCGCCAGCAGGCCGGGACAGGGTGGGGCTTTCTTT. It yields the protein CASRPGQGGAFF.

This clone was observed a handful of times. V is TRBV6-1 and J is TRBJ1-1; a weak D match, TRBD1 (5 bases). The germline V gene has CDR1 MNHNS and CDR2 SASEGT. Trimming removed 1 base at V and 4 bases at J, with 13 bases between. The CDR3 consists of 15 residues. The DNA of the CDR3 is TGTGCCAGCAGTGAAGACAGGTTTATAGTCACTGAAGCTTTCTTT. The encoded protein is CASSEDRFIVTEAFF.

This chain connects TRBV7-2 to TRBJ2-7; a possible D gene is TRBD2 (5 bases). The CDR3 has 14 amino acids. Germline assignment: CDR1 SGHTA and CDR2 FQGNSA. The germline V and J ends were trimmed by 5 bases and 4 bases, with 15 bases remaining between them. CDR3: CASSLLLRTYEQYF. For the CDR3, the DNA is TGTGCCAGCAGCCTACTTCTCCGGACTTACGAGCAGTACTTC.

This chain connects TRBV6-5 to TRBJ1-1, with TRBD1 identical over 8 bases. CDR3 length: 11 residues. Germline-derived CDR1 and CDR2 are MNHEY and SVGAGI. V trimming: 5 bases; J trimming: 11 bases; junction bases outside the gene matches: 4. CDR3 region: CASSPQGGAFF. The CDR3 nucleotides are TGTGCCAGCAGTCCACAGGGGGGGGCTTTCTTT.

This chain uses TRBV7-3 with TRBJ2-1, with D tentatively TRBD2 (6 bases). This CDR3 comprises 13 residues. Germline CDR1 reads SGHTA; CDR2 reads FQGTGA. The ends were cut back, 5 bases at V and 7 bases at J, with 12 bases in the middle. The CDR3 sequence: CASSVRGINEQFF. As DNA, the CDR3 is TGTGCCAGCAGCGTCCGGGGGATTAATGAGCAGTTCTTC.

V usage is TRBV27 and J usage is TRBJ2-7; 8 bases align to TRBD2. The CDR3 loop spans 13 amino acids. V dropped 3 bases and J dropped 2; count of bases not matched to a gene: 0. The germline gives CDR1 MNHEY, CDR2 SMNVEV (reference sequence). The CDR3 here is CASSLGLAYEQYF. CDR3 sequence (DNA): TGTGCCAGCAGTTTGGGACTAGCCTACGAGCAGTACTTC.

This clone was counted once. This rearrangement joins TRBV5-1 to TRBJ2-1, with a tentative D call TRBD2 (5 bases). Germline CDR1 reads SGHRS; CDR2 reads YFSETQ. Trimming removed 7 bases from V and 6 bases from J, with 14 bases in between. There are 13 residues in the CDR3. The CDR3 coding sequence is TGCGCCAGCGCCCGGCTAGCTGGCAATGAGCAGTTCTTC. Protein sequence: CASARLAGNEQFF. Using reference TRBV5-1 and TRBJ2-1 for the parts outside the CDR3, the full variable domain is KAGVTQTPRYLIKTRGQQVTLSCSPISGHRSVSWYQQTPGQGLQFLFEYFSETQRNKGNFPGRFSGRQFSNSRSEMNVSTLELGDSALYLCASARLAGNEQFFGPGTRLTVL.

This clone was detected a few times. The chain couples TRBV11-2 to TRBJ1-1; a possible D gene is TRBD1 (6 bases). The CDR3 runs 13 residues. Trimming pared 5 bases from V and 3 bases from J, leaving 10 bases between. In germline, CDR1 is SGHAT, CDR2 FQNNGV. Here the CDR3 reads CASSKDRDTEAFF. CDR3 in DNA: TGTGCCAGCAGCAAGGACAGAGACACTGAAGCTTTCTTT.

The V call is TRBV6-6, the J call TRBJ1-6, with D uncertain. CDR1 and CDR2 (germline): MNHNY, SVGAGI (reference sequence). V lost 3 bases, J lost 10 bases, and 10 bases lay in between. The CDR3 covers 13 residues. The DNA for the CDR3 is TGTGCCAGCAGTTATATGGGGAGCTCACCCCTCCACTTT. Encoded protein: CASSYMGSSPLHF.

The rearrangement joins TRBV2 to TRBJ2-7; TRBD2 matches 10 bases. J lost 5 bases, V lost 0 bases, and 10 bases had no gene match. This CDR3 is built from 17 residues. Germline V gives CDR1 SNHLY, CDR2 FYNNEI. The CDR3 here is CASSEALTSGKANEQYF. In DNA form, the CDR3 reads TGTGCCAGCAGTGAAGCGCTTACTAGCGGGAAGGCCAACGAGCAGTACTTC.

This clone was found once. The chain has TRBV4-1 and TRBJ2-7, with D possibly TRBD1 on 6 matching bases. The germline V and J ends were trimmed by 1 base and 3 bases, with 19 bases remaining between them. The CDR3 covers 17 residues. The germline gives CDR1 MGHRA, CDR2 YSYEKL. CDR3 sequence reads: CASSQAALTTGSYEQYF. The CDR3, as DNA: TGCGCCAGCAGCCAAGCAGCCCTTACGACAGGTAGCTACGAGCAGTACTTC.